One sample yielded the 8 T cell receptor beta chains listed below, sequenced in a study of blood T cell repertoires in COVID-19. Sequencing used immunoSEQ multiplex PCR; TCRdb keeps in-frame clones, though not all of them. The sample has roughly 520,000 clones, roughly 90% seen once. The specimen sequenced was PBMCs or T cells enriched from blood (not recorded which). The receptor source for this set is a woman aged 40 to 55 who had recovered from COVID-19.

This clone was observed once. V gene TRBV19 combines with J gene TRBJ1-1; TRBD1 agrees at 12 bases. This CDR3 spans 17 amino acids. The germline V gene has CDR1 LNHDA and CDR2 SQIVND (reference sequence). Trimming took 1 base from V and 4 from J; bases not matched to a gene: 7. The CDR3 nucleotides are TGTGCCAGTAGTATAGCGGGACAGGGGGCTGGGGGCACTGAAGCTTTCTTT. It codes for CASSIAGQGAGGTEAFF.

This clone was found once. The gene calls are TRBV6-5 and TRBJ1-1; D remains ambiguous. Germline V gives CDR1 MNHEY, CDR2 SVGAGI. This CDR3 has 13 residues. With 0 bases removed from V and 11 bases from J, the gap between germline ends came to 13 bases. CDR3 loop: CASSYSRLMEAFF. In DNA, the CDR3 is TGTGCCAGCAGTTACTCCCGTCTCATGGAGGCTTTCTTT.

In the case of this clone: A junction boundary mismatches the germline segment, possibly from a read error. The chain recombines TRBV10-2 with TRBJ2-3; D is possibly TRBD2 (5 bases). The CDR3 is 14 amino acids. Germline CDR1 WSHSY, CDR2 SAAADI. The CDR3 here is CASSQSSIADTQYF. The CDR3 region has the DNA TGCGCCAGCAGTCAGTCTAGCATCGCAGATACGCAGTATTTT.

The J gene is TRBJ1-1, the V gene TRBV3-1 (or the pseudogene TRBV3-2); D remains ambiguous. The V end was cut by 1 base, the J end by 6 bases, with 3 bases between. Looked up from germline, CDR1 is LGHDT and CDR2 is YNNKEL (reference sequence). CDR3 size: 11 residues. This CDR3 reads CASSQGPEAFF. In DNA, the CDR3 is TGTGCCAGCAGCCAAGGGCCTGAAGCTTTCTTT.

The rearrangement uses TRBV19 and TRBJ2-1; TRBD1 matches 10 bases. V lost 5 bases to trimming and J lost 7 bases; unmatched junction nucleotides: 8. CDR3 length: 15 amino acids. Germline CDR1 and CDR2: LNHDA and SQIVND (reference sequence). The CDR3 region is CASSLWTGGTNEQFF. CDR3 nucleotides: TGTGCCAGTAGTCTCTGGACAGGGGGAACAAATGAGCAGTTCTTC.

The J gene is TRBJ2-6, the V gene TRBV4-3, with a tentative D call TRBD1 (6 bases). Between the trimmed V and J ends, which lost 0 bases and 1 base, there was a span of 13 bases. The germline gives CDR1 LGHNA, CDR2 YSLEER. The CDR3 extends over 18 amino acids. CDR3 sequence reads: CASSQDTGQPSGANVLTF. CDR3 DNA sequence: TGCGCCAGCAGCCAAGATACCGGACAGCCTTCTGGGGCCAACGTCCTGACTTTC.

The chain joins TRBV9 to TRBJ2-5; TRBD1 matches at 7 bases. Losses at the gene ends were 0 bases for V and 9 bases for J; bases not matched to a gene: 11. CDR3 length equals 15 residues. Looked up from germline, CDR1 is SGDLS and CDR2 is YYNGEE. This CDR3 is CASSVVGQRGESQYF. The CDR3, as DNA: TGTGCCAGCAGCGTAGTGGGACAGCGAGGGGAGTCCCAGTACTTC.

The chain links TRBV6-6 to TRBJ2-7; 11 nucleotides line up with TRBD2. This CDR3 region has 15 residues. Germline V gives CDR1 MNHNY, CDR2 SVGAGI (reference sequence). J was trimmed by 7 bases and V by 8 bases; bases with no gene match: 13. CDR3 bases: TGTGCCAGCTGGACCGGGACTAGCGGTCCTGGGGAGCAGTACTTC. Encoded protein: CASWTGTSGPGEQYF.